This T cell receptor beta chain was documented in a study of blood T cell repertoires in COVID-19. Across the whole study: Researchers got acute and convalescent COVID-19 samples from the United States, Italy and Spain. From T cells, B-cell-depleted T cells, or PBMCs came the material, which was cDNA or gDNA.

In the authors' workflow: From reference gene primer amplification, estimates of nucleated cell counts were derived. Measured with immunoSEQ multiplex PCR; TCRdb has only the in-frame clones, and not every one. The V and J calls and clone size were taken over from that table, and D and trimming were inferred from the DNA. The data hold over 300,000 clones, with more than 70% observed a single time. This TCR was recovered from a man aged 40-55 years with acute or convalescent COVID-19. Sequenced sample: peripheral blood.

The CDR3 nucleotides read TGTGCCAGCTCACCCATGACAGGGGGCTATGGCTACACCTTC. It is translated as CASSPMTGGYGYTF. The chain uses TRBV18 and TRBJ1-2, with TRBD1 matching over 9 bases. Germline V lookup: CDR1 KGHSH, CDR2 LQKENI. The trim removed 3 bases at V and 4 bases at J, leaving 3 bases unmatched. The CDR3 is made up of 14 amino acids.